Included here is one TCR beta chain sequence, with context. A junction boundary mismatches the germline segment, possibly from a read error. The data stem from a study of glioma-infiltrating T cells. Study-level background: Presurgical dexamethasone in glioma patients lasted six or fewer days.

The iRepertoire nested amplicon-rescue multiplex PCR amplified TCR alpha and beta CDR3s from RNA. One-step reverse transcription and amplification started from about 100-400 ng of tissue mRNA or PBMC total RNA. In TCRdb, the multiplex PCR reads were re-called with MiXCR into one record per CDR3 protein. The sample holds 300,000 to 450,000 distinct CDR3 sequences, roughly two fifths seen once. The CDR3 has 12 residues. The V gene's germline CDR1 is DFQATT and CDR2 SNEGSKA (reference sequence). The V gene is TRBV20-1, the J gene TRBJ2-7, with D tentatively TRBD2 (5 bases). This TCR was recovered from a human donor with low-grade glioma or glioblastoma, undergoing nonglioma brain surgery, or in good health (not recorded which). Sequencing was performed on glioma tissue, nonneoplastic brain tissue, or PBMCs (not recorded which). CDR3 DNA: TGCAGTGCGAACCCCGAGGGCTACGGGCAGTACTTC. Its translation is CSANPEGYGQYF.